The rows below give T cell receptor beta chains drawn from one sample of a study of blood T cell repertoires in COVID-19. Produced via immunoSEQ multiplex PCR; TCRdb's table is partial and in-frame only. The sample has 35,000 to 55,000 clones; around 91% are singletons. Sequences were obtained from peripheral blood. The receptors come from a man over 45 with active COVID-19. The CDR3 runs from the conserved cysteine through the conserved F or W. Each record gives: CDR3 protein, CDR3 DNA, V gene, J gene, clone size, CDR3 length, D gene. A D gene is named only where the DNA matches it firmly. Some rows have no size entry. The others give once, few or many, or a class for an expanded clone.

CDR3aa: CASSLRDRRRENYGYTF; CDR3nt: TGTGCCAGCAGTCTACGGGACAGGCGACGAGAAAACTATGGCTACACCTTC; v_gene: TRBV6-6; j_gene: TRBJ1-2; abundance: once; len: 17; d_gene: TRBD1
CDR3aa: CASTTLGGATEAFF; CDR3nt: TGTGCCAGTACAACCCTGGGAGGAGCCACTGAAGCTTTCTTT; v_gene: TRBV5-4; j_gene: TRBJ1-1; abundance: once; len: 14; d_gene: -
CDR3aa: CACGTDSNNEQFF; CDR3nt: TGTGCCTGCGGGACTGACTCGAACAATGAGCAGTTCTTC; v_gene: TRBV30; j_gene: TRBJ2-1; abundance: -; len: 13; d_gene: -
CDR3aa: CATSRVTGWNTEAFF; CDR3nt: TGTGCCACCAGCAGAGTAACAGGGTGGAACACTGAAGCTTTCTTT; v_gene: TRBV15; j_gene: TRBJ1-1; abundance: -; len: 15; d_gene: -
CDR3aa: CASSRDSEYNSPLHF; CDR3nt: TGCGCCAGCAGCCGGGACAGCGAGTATAATTCACCCCTCCACTTT; v_gene: TRBV5-1; j_gene: TRBJ1-6; abundance: -; len: 15; d_gene: TRBD1
CDR3aa: CASSLGQGLNTEAFF; CDR3nt: TGTGCCAGCAGCTTAGGCCAGGGGCTGAACACTGAAGCTTTCTTT; v_gene: TRBV5-5; j_gene: TRBJ1-1; abundance: -; len: 15; d_gene: -
CDR3aa: CASSRLGGTNSPLHF; CDR3nt: TGTGCCAGCAGTCGGTTGGGGGGTACCAATTCACCCCTCCACTTT; v_gene: TRBV27; j_gene: TRBJ1-6; abundance: -; len: 15; d_gene: -
CDR3aa: CATSKNDGNQPQHF; CDR3nt: TGTGCCACCAGCAAGAATGACGGGAATCAGCCCCAGCATTTT; v_gene: TRBV15; j_gene: TRBJ1-5; abundance: few; len: 14; d_gene: -
CDR3aa: CASSQDVTTGTQYF; CDR3nt: TGCGCCAGCAGCCAAGATGTAACGACGGGGACCCAGTACTTC; v_gene: TRBV4-3; j_gene: TRBJ2-5; abundance: -; len: 14; d_gene: -
CDR3aa: CASSPGQGNTEAFF; CDR3nt: TGTGCCAGCAGCCCAGGACAGGGGAACACTGAAGCTTTCTTT; v_gene: TRBV7-9; j_gene: TRBJ1-1; abundance: -; len: 14; d_gene: TRBD1
CDR3aa: CASVGTEFGYTF; CDR3nt: TGTGCCAGCGTAGGGACAGAGTTTGGCTACACCTTC; v_gene: TRBV18; j_gene: TRBJ1-2; abundance: -; len: 12; d_gene: TRBD1
CDR3aa: CASSLHNRDTEAFF; CDR3nt: TGTGCCAGCAGCCTACATAACAGGGATACTGAAGCTTTCTTT; v_gene: TRBV7-3; j_gene: TRBJ1-1; abundance: -; len: 14; d_gene: -
CDR3aa: CSVGRERTEAFF; CDR3nt: TGCAGCGTGGGCAGGGAGCGCACTGAAGCTTTCTTT; v_gene: TRBV29-1; j_gene: TRBJ1-1; abundance: -; len: 12; d_gene: -
CDR3aa: CATSDPLSTSGGQETQYF; CDR3nt: TGTGCCACCAGTGATCCTCTTTCGACTAGCGGGGGCCAAGAGACCCAGTACTTC; v_gene: TRBV24-1; j_gene: TRBJ2-5; abundance: once; len: 18; d_gene: TRBD2
CDR3aa: CASTPAGSNYGYTF; CDR3nt: TGTGCCAGTACCCCCGCAGGTTCAAACTATGGCTACACCTTC; v_gene: TRBV7-2; j_gene: TRBJ1-2; abundance: -; len: 14; d_gene: -
CDR3aa: CASSLSGVASGNTIYF; CDR3nt: TGTGCCAGCAGCCTCTCGGGGGTCGCCTCTGGAAACACCATATATTTT; v_gene: TRBV11-2; j_gene: TRBJ1-3; abundance: -; len: 16; d_gene: -
CDR3aa: CASSAGAYEQYF; CDR3nt: TGCGCCAGCAGCGCAGGCGCCTACGAGCAGTACTTC; v_gene: TRBV5-1; j_gene: TRBJ2-7; abundance: -; len: 12; d_gene: -
CDR3aa: CSVRQGLGYTF; CDR3nt: TGCAGTGTTCGACAGGGCCTCGGCTACACCTTC; v_gene: TRBV20-1; j_gene: TRBJ1-2; abundance: -; len: 11; d_gene: TRBD1
CDR3aa: CASSIRQAGGELFF; CDR3nt: TGTGCCAGCAGCATACGACAGGCCGGCGGGGAGCTGTTTTTT; v_gene: TRBV7-9; j_gene: TRBJ2-2; abundance: once; len: 14; d_gene: -
CDR3aa: CASSIKVRGGETQYF; CDR3nt: TGTGCCAGTAGTATTAAGGTGAGGGGAGGAGAGACCCAGTACTTC; v_gene: TRBV19; j_gene: TRBJ2-5; abundance: -; len: 15; d_gene: -
CDR3aa: CASSPLQETQYF; CDR3nt: TGTGCCAGCTCACCACTACAAGAGACCCAGTACTTC; v_gene: TRBV18; j_gene: TRBJ2-5; abundance: few; len: 12; d_gene: -
CDR3aa: CASSLAGAQSPIWHF; CDR3nt: TGCGCCAGCAGCTTGGCCGGTGCACAGAGCCCAATTTGGCATTTT; v_gene: TRBV5-1; j_gene: TRBJ1-5; abundance: -; len: 15; d_gene: -
CDR3aa: CASSPEGQGFAEAFF; CDR3nt: TGTGCCAGCAGCCCGGAAGGACAGGGCTTCGCTGAAGCTTTCTTT; v_gene: TRBV11-2; j_gene: TRBJ1-1; abundance: -; len: 15; d_gene: TRBD1
CDR3aa: CASSLGGGTGRYEQYF; CDR3nt: TGTGCCAGCAGCCTAGGTGGGGGGACAGGTCGCTACGAGCAGTACTTC; v_gene: TRBV3-1/TRBV3-2; j_gene: TRBJ2-7; abundance: -; len: 16; d_gene: TRBD1
CDR3aa: CASSRGQDSNIQYF; CDR3nt: TGCGCCAGCAGCCGAGGACAGGACTCAAACATTCAGTACTTC; v_gene: TRBV4-1; j_gene: TRBJ2-4; abundance: -; len: 14; d_gene: TRBD1
CDR3aa: CASSRRGRVGNQPQHF; CDR3nt: TGTGCCAGCAGCCGCAGGGGGCGGGTAGGCAATCAGCCCCAGCATTTT; v_gene: TRBV7-8; j_gene: TRBJ1-5; abundance: -; len: 16; d_gene: TRBD1
CDR3aa: CASGFRSEQFF; CDR3nt: TGCGCCAGCGGGTTTAGGAGTGAGCAGTTCTTC; v_gene: TRBV4-1; j_gene: TRBJ2-1; abundance: -; len: 11; d_gene: -
CDR3aa: CASSGGTGEGTEAFF; CDR3nt: TGTGCCAGCAGCGGAGGGACAGGCGAGGGCACTGAAGCTTTCTTT; v_gene: TRBV7-8; j_gene: TRBJ1-1; abundance: -; len: 15; d_gene: TRBD1
CDR3aa: CASSQNRDGFTEAFF; CDR3nt: TGTGCCAGCTCACAAAACCGGGATGGGTTCACTGAAGCTTTCTTT; v_gene: TRBV18; j_gene: TRBJ1-1; abundance: once; len: 15; d_gene: -
CDR3aa: CASGPEGGFSGNTIYF; CDR3nt: TGTGCCAGTGGTCCCGAGGGGGGGTTCTCTGGAAACACCATATATTTT; v_gene: TRBV19; j_gene: TRBJ1-3; abundance: -; len: 16; d_gene: -
CDR3aa: CASSSTGGNEKLFF; CDR3nt: TGCGCCAGCAGCTCAACAGGGGGGAATGAAAAACTGTTTTTT; v_gene: TRBV5-1; j_gene: TRBJ1-4; abundance: -; len: 14; d_gene: TRBD1